This TCR beta chain was found in a study of patients and donors after allogeneic stem cell transplantation. V lost 2 bases and J lost 5, with 12 bases in between. CDR3 length equals 14 residues. Germline lookup yields CDR1 SEHNR and CDR2 FQNEAQ (reference sequence). One entry per CDR3 protein results from TCRdb running MiXCR on the RT-PCR reads. The sample records roughly 940,000 distinct CDR3 sequences, approximately 18% being singletons. This clonotype was sampled from a human donor who was either an allogeneic HSCT recipient or a stem cell or donor lymphocyte infusion donor (not recorded which). It is not recorded whose cells these are; they may come from a transplant donor. The rearrangement links TRBV7-9 to TRBJ1-2; a weak D match, TRBD1 (6 bases). The sample comprised blood, either unsorted or a sorted T cell fraction (not recorded which). In nucleotides, the CDR3 is TGTGCCAGCAGCTTAAAGGGGGACTTATATGGCTACACCTTC. Its translation: CASSLKGDLYGYTF.